A single TCR beta chain is shown here with its context. There is no known antigen for this receptor. The record has no base qualities; no much larger clone is one base away. The sample holds other DNA sequences that translate to the same CDR3. V drops 6 bases and J drops 1 base, leaving 6 bases in between. The CDR1 and CDR2 encoded by the germline V gene are MNHEY and SVGEGT. The CDR3 numbers 12 residues from cysteine through phenylalanine. The DNA shown is the 36-base CDR3, in frame from base 1. This entry is derived from a study of blood T cell repertoires in COVID-19 (dated by TCRdb to 2018 to 2020). As for the study more broadly: Samples from collaborators originated in the United States, Italy and Spain and spanned both the acute and convalescent phases of COVID-19. HLA class I and class II types, where available, came from metadata supplied by the sample provider rather than from assay-based typing. A de-identified subject ID, COVID-19 status, age in years and sex were almost always included in the sample metadata. The dataset comprised deeply sampled blood TCRbeta repertoires from subjects exposed to, actively infected with, or recovered from COVID-19. Samples were obtained from the ongoing ImmuneRACE study (first 160 participants) and from about 1,300 subjects provided by 6 global collaborators. The prospective study material was composed of cDNA or gDNA derived from T cells, B-cell-depleted T cells, or PBMCs. The repertoires were released in a freely available public database meant as a resource for research on the immune response to SARS-CoV-2.

TCRbeta CDR3 regions were amplified from genomic DNA by means of the immunoSEQ Assay, a bias-controlled multiplex PCR. The source study handled its data this way. The number of nucleated cells in each sample was estimated by amplification of reference gene primers within the assay. To quantify the absolute abundance of each unique TCRbeta CDR3 rearrangement, sequence reads were collapsed and filtered. Productive Simpson clonality was computed per sample as the square root of Simpson's diversity index over productive rearrangements. TCRdb re-hosts the immuneACCESS table, in-frame sequences only. Its copies lack some clones; in the studies checked, an unresolved V gene accounts for under half of them, and the cause for the rest is not known. D and trimming were read from the DNA, whereas the V and J calls and clone size are those reported in that table. For this sample there are roughly 410,000 clones; 89% appear just once. Around 1.5% of the sample goes to the ten largest clones.

At one collaborating source in Seattle, patients were enrolled during active infection and were followed longitudinally through the course of disease. Collaborating institutions collected whole blood in K2EDTA tubes following their own protocols. For TCRbeta analysis, collaborators shipped samples in one of three forms: frozen whole blood, isolated PBMCs, or DNA extracted from either of those sample types. Overall study results and their limits: How much clinical and demographic metadata was included differed by source and by participant, and the metadata was provided uncurated.

Sequenced input: peripheral blood. The chain is encoded by TRBV6-2 or TRBV6-3 joined to TRBJ1-1; there is no confident call for the D gene. The receptor comes from a woman aged 40-49 years with COVID-19, enrolled during active disease. CDR3 region: CASSLQNTEAFF. The sequenced DNA: TGTGCCAGCAGCTTACAGAACACTGAAGCTTTCTTT.